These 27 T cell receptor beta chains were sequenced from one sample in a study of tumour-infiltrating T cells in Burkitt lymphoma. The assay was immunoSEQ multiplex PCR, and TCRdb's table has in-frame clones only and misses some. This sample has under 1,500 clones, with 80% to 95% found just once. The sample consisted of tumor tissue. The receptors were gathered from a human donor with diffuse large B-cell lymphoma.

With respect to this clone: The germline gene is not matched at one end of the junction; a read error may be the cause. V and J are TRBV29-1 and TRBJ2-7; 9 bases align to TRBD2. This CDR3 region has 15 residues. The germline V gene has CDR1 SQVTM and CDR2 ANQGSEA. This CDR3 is CSVEGFSGRLYEQYF. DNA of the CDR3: TGCAGCGTCGAAGGGTTTAGCGGGAGATTATACGAGCAGTACTTC.

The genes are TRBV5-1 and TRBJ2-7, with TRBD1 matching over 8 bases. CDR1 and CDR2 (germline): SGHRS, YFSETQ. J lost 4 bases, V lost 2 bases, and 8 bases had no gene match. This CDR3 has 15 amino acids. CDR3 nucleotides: TGCGCCAGCAGCTTCCCGACAGGGGAGGCTTACGAGCAGTACTTC. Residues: CASSFPTGEAYEQYF.

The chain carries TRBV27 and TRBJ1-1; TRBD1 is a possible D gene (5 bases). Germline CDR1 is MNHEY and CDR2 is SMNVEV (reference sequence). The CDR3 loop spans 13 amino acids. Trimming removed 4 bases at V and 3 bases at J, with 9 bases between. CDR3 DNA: TGTGCCAGCAGTTGGGGGTTGGACACTGAAGCTTTCTTT. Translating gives CASSWGLDTEAFF.

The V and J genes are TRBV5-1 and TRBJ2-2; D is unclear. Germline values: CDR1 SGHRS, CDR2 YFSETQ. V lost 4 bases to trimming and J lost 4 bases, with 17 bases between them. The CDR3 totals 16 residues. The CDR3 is CASSLLIEPGTGELFF. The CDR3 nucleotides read TGCGCCAGCAGCCTACTCATCGAGCCGGGCACCGGGGAGCTGTTTTTT.

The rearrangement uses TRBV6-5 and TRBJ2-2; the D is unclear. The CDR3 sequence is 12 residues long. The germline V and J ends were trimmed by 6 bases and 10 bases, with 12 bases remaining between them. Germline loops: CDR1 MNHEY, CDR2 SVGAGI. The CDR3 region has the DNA TGTGCCAGCAGGGGTGGACCTGAGGAGCTGTTTTTT. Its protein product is CASRGGPEELFF.

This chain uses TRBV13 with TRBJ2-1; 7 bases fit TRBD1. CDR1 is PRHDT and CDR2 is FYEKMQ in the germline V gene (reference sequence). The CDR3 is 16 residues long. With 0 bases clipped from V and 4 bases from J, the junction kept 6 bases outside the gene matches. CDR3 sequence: CASSLGLGTEYNEQFF. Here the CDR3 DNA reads TGTGCCAGCAGCTTAGGCCTAGGGACAGAGTACAATGAGCAGTTCTTC.

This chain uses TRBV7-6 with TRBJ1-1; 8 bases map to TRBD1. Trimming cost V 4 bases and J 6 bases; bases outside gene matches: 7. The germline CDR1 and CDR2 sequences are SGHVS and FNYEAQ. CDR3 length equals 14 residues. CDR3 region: CASSSQGVRAEAFF. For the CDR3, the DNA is TGTGCCAGCAGCTCACAGGGGGTCAGGGCTGAAGCTTTCTTT.

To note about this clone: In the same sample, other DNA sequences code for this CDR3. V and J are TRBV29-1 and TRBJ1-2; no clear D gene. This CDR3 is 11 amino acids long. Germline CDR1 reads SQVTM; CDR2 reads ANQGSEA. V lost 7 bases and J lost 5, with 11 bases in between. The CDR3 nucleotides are TGCAGCGCCATAGGGCAGTATGGCTACACCTTC. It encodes CSAIGQYGYTF.

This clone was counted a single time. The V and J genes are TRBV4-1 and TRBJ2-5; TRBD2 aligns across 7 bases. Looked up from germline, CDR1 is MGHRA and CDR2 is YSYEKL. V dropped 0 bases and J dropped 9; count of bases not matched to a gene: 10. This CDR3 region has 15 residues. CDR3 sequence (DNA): TGCGCCAGCAGCCAAGAACGATCGACTGGGGGGGCCCAGTACTTC. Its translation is CASSQERSTGGAQYF.

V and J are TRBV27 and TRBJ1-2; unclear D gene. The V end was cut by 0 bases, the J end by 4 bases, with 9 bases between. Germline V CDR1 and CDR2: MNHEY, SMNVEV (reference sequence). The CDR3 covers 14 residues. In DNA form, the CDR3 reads TGTGCCAGCAGTTTATCGACCAGCAGCTATGGCTACACCTTC. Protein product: CASSLSTSSYGYTF.

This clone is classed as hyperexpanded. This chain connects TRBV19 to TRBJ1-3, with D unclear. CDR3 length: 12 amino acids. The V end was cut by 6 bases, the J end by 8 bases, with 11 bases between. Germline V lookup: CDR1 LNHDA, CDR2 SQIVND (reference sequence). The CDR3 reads CASSPNIDTIYF. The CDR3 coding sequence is TGTGCCAGTAGCCCTAACATCGACACCATATATTTT.

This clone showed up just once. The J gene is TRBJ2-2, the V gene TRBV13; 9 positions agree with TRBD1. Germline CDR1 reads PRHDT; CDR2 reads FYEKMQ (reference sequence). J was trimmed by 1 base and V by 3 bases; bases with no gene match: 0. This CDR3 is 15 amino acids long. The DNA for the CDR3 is TGTGCCAGCAGCTTGGGACAGGGGAACACCGGGGAGCTGTTTTTT. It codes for CASSLGQGNTGELFF.

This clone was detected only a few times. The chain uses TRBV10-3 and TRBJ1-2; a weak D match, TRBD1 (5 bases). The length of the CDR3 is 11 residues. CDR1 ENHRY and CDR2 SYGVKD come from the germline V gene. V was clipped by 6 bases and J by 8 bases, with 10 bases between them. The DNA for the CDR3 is TGTGCCATCAGCGGGGCAGGGGGCTACACCTTC. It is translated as CAISGAGGYTF.

CDR3 in DNA: TGTGCCAGCAGTGTAGGGCAGGGAATGGAGACCCAGTACTTC. Translated: CASSVGQGMETQYF. The chain links TRBV2 to TRBJ2-5; D is perhaps TRBD1 (5 bases). Germline values: CDR1 SNHLY, CDR2 FYNNEI. The CDR3 runs 14 residues. The germline V and J ends were trimmed by 4 bases and 5 bases, with 14 bases remaining between them.

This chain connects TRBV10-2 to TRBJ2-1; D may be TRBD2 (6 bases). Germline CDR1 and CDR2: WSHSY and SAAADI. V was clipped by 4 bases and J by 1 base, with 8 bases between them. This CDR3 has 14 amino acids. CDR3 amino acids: CASSVGGSYNEQFF. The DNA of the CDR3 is TGCGCCAGCAGTGTGGGGGGATCCTACAATGAGCAGTTCTTC.

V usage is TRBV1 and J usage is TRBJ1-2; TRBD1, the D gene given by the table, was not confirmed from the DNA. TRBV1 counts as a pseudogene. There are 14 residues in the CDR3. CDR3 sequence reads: CTSSQDAGFYGYTF. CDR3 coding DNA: TGCACCAGCAGCCAAGATGCAGGGTTCTATGGCTACACCTTC.

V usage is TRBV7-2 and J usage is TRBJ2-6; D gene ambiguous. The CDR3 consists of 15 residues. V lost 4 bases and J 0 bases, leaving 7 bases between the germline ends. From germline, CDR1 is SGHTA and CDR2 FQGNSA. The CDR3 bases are TGTGCCAGCAGCTCGACACTCTCTGGGGCCAACGTCCTGACTTTC. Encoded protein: CASSSTLSGANVLTF.

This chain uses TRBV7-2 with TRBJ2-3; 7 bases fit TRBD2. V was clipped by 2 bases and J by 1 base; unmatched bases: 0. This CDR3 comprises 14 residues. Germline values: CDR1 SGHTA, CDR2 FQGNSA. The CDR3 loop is CASSLRGGTDTQYF. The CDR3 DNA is TGTGCCAGCAGCTTACGGGGGGGCACAGATACGCAGTATTTT. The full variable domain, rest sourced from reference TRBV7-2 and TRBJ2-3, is GAGVSQSPSNKVTEKGKDVELRCDPISGHTALYWYRQSLGQGLEFLIYFQGNSAPDKSGLPSDRFSAERTGGSVSTLTIQRTQQEDSAVYLCASSLRGGTDTQYFGPGTRLTVL.

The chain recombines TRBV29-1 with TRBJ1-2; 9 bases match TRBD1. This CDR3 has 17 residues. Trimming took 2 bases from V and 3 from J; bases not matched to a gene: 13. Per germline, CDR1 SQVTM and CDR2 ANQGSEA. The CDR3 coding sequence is TGCAGCGTTGAATGGGCTGATTGGACAGGGGATCACTATGGCTACACCTTC. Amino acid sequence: CSVEWADWTGDHYGYTF.

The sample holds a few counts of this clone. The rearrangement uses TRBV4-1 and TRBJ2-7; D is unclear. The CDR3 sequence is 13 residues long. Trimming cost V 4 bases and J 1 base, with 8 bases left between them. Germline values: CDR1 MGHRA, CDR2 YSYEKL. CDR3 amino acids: CASSPPGSYEQYF. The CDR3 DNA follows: TGCGCCAGCAGCCCGCCCGGGTCCTACGAGCAGTACTTC.

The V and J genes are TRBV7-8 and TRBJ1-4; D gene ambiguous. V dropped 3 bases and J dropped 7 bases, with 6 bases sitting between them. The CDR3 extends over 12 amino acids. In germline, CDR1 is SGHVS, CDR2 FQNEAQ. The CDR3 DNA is TGTGCCAGCAGCTTTGTGCCTGAAAAACTGTTTTTT. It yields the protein CASSFVPEKLFF.

CDR3 sequence reads: CASSPVDRDLNTQYF. As DNA, the CDR3 is TGTGCCAGCAGCCCAGTCGACAGGGATCTCAATACGCAGTATTTT. The rearrangement uses TRBV5-6 and TRBJ2-3; 7 bases agree with TRBD1. Germline trimming cut 4 bases from V and 7 bases from J; bases unmatched to any gene: 12. The CDR3 runs to 15 residues. Germline V gene lookup returns CDR1 SGHDT and CDR2 YYEEEE. Full variable domain (outside the CDR3, taken from reference TRBV5-6 and TRBJ2-3): DAGVTQSPTHLIKTRGQQVTLRCSPKSGHDTVSWYQQALGQGPQFIFQYYEEEERQRGNFPDRFSGHQFPNYSSELNVNALLLGDSALYLCASSPVDRDLNTQYFGPGTRLTVL.

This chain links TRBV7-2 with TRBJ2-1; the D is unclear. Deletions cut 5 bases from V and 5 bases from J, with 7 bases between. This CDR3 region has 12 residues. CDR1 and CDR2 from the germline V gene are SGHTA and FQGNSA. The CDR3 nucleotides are TGTGCCAGCAGCCCAAGGCACAATGAGCAGTTCTTC. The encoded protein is CASSPRHNEQFF.

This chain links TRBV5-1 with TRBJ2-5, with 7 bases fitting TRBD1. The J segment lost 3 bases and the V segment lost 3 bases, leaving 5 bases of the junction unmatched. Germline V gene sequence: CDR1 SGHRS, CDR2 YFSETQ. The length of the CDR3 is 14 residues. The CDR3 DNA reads TGCGCCAGCAGCTATTTGGGGACAGAAGAGACCCAGTACTTC. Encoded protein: CASSYLGTEETQYF.

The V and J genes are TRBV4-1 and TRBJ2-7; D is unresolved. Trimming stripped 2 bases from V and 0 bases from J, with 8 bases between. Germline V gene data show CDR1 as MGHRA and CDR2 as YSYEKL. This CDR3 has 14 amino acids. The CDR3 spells CASSQPGSSYEQYF. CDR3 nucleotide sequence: TGCGCCAGCAGCCAACCCGGAAGCTCCTACGAGCAGTACTTC.

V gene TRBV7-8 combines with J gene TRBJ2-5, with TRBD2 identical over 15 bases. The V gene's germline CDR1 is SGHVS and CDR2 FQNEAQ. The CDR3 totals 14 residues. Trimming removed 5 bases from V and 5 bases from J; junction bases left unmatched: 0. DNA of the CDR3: TGTGCCAGCAGCGGGACTAGCGGGAGGGAGACCCAGTACTTC. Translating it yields CASSGTSGRETQYF.

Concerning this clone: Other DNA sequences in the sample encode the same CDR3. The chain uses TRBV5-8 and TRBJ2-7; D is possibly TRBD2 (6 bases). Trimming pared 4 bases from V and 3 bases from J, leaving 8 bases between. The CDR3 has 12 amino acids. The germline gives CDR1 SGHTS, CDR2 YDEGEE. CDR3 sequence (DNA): TGTGCCAGCAGCCCGGGGGACTACGAGCAGTACTTC. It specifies CASSPGDYEQYF.